The 8 T cell receptor beta chains presented below share a single source sample, sequenced in a study of blood T cell repertoires in COVID-19. TCRdb keeps only in-frame clones here, not all; method: immunoSEQ multiplex PCR. The table includes 97,000 or so clones, about four fifths detected once. Sequencing was performed on peripheral blood. These receptors came from a woman of 80 years or more with active or convalescent COVID-19.

The chain carries TRBV19 and TRBJ1-1, with a weak D call TRBD1 (6 bases). The V end was cut by 3 bases, the J end by 2 bases, with 13 bases between. The CDR3 is 15 amino acids. CDR1 and CDR2 from the germline V gene are LNHDA and SQIVND (reference sequence). The DNA for the CDR3 is TGTGCCAGTAGTATTAGGGGGACAAGTAACACTGAAGCTTTCTTT. Translating gives CASSIRGTSNTEAFF. The entire variable domain, with the rest obtained from reference TRBV19 and TRBJ1-1, is as follows: DGGITQSPKYLFRKEGQNVTLSCEQNLNHDAMYWYRQDPGQGLRLIYYSQIVNDFQKGDIAEGYSVSREKKESFPLTVTSAQKNPTAFYLCASSIRGTSNTEAFFGQGTRLTVV.

The chain employs TRBV7-9 and TRBJ2-5; possibly TRBD2 for D (5 bases). Deletions cut 4 bases from V and 5 bases from J, with 14 bases between. The CDR3 runs 14 residues. Germline lookup yields CDR1 SEHNR and CDR2 FQNEAQ (reference sequence). DNA for the CDR3: TGTGCCAGCAGCTCAAACAACCGCGGGGAGACCCAGTACTTC. This translates into CASSSNNRGETQYF.

The genes are TRBV5-6 and TRBJ1-5; D perhaps matches TRBD1 (5 bases). CDR1 is SGHDT and CDR2 is YYEEEE in the germline V gene. The CDR3 runs 15 residues. Trimming stripped 3 bases from V and 3 bases from J, with 13 bases between. The CDR3 DNA is TGTGCCAGCAGCTCAAAAGACAGACCCAATCAGCCCCAGCATTTT. This sequence encodes CASSSKDRPNQPQHF.

The rearrangement uses TRBV7-7 and TRBJ1-1; TRBD1 agrees at 8 bases. The CDR3 has 19 amino acids. Germline V lookup: CDR1 SSHAT, CDR2 FNYEAQ (reference sequence). CDR3 bases: TGTGCTAAGAAGGTTACAAATTTCAGGGGGCTCACAGAAGACACTGAAGCTTTCTTT. It translates to CAKKVTNFRGLTEDTEAFF.

This clone was counted between two and nine times. The chain joins TRBV4-2 to TRBJ1-1, with 7 bases fitting TRBD1. The CDR3 covers 13 residues. CDR1 LGHNA and CDR2 YNFKEQ come from the germline V gene. The trim removed 3 bases at V and 3 bases at J, leaving 1 base unmatched. CDR3 residues: CASSQQGDTEAFF. The CDR3 coding sequence is TGTGCCAGCAGCCAGCAGGGGGACACTGAAGCTTTCTTT.

This chain uses TRBV2 with TRBJ2-5, with 10 nucleotides matching TRBD2. V was clipped by 2 bases and J by 5 bases; unmatched bases: 8. CDR3 size: 16 residues. CDR1 SNHLY and CDR2 FYNNEI come from the germline V gene. The CDR3 coding sequence is TGTGCCAGCAGTGAACCCAGCGGGAGGGGCCCCGAGACCCAGTACTTC. Translated: CASSEPSGRGPETQYF.

The rearrangement links TRBV7-2 to TRBJ2-2, with D unresolved. V was clipped by 4 bases and J by 5 bases, with 14 bases between them. The CDR3 spans 15 residues. CDR1 SGHTA and CDR2 FQGNSA come from the germline V gene. The CDR3 nucleotides read TGTGCCAGCAGCTCTAGTGGCAGCGTTACCGGGGAGCTGTTTTTT. Residues: CASSSSGSVTGELFF.

The rearrangement uses TRBV7-2 and TRBJ1-1; 7 bases are a match to TRBD1. The CDR3 sequence is 15 residues long. Germline-derived CDR1 and CDR2 are SGHTA and FQGNSA. The ends lost 5 bases at V and 3 bases at J; junction bases unmatched: 9. The DNA for the CDR3 is TGTGCCAGCAGCCCTTTGACAGGGTCGTACACTGAAGCTTTCTTT. Encoded protein: CASSPLTGSYTEAFF.